The 29 T cell receptor beta chains in this list originate from one sample, sequenced in a study of T cells expressing NK-cell markers. TCRdb reprocessed the 5' RACE reads, keeping one entry per CDR3 protein, no DNA. The listing records some 150,000 distinct CDR3 sequences. Sequenced material: blood T cells: a sorted CD56 or NKG2C T cell subset, CD4+ or CD8+ T cells, or bulk PBMC T cells (not recorded which). The receptors here all came from a man between 18 and 35 years old in good health.

J is TRBJ2-7 and V is TRBV7-9; the D gene TCRdb calls, TRBD2, cannot be checked with no DNA. The CDR3 extends over 17 amino acids. From germline, CDR1 is SEHNR and CDR2 FQNEAQ (reference sequence). CDR3: CAWGGTASGTSVYEQYF.

The chain links TRBV6-5 to TRBJ2-7; TCRdb calls TRBD1, which cannot be checked without DNA. The germline V gene has CDR1 MNHEY and CDR2 SVGAGI. The CDR3 sequence is 15 residues long. The CDR3 spells CASSYSGTGMYEQYF.

The chain uses TRBV19 and TRBJ2-1; TCRdb's D call of TRBD2 is untestable without DNA. There are 13 residues in the CDR3. Germline V lookup: CDR1 LNHDA, CDR2 SQIVND (reference sequence). The CDR3 sequence: CASRPGLAAEQFF.

The chain links TRBV19 to TRBJ2-7; TCRdb returns TRBD1, unconfirmable since there is no DNA. The length of the CDR3 is 15 residues. Germline CDR1 and CDR2: LNHDA and SQIVND (reference sequence). The CDR3 spells CASSISTGVVHEQYF.

The chain joins TRBV7-9 to TRBJ1-1. The CDR3 length is 13 residues. Germline V lookup: CDR1 SEHNR, CDR2 FQNEAQ (reference sequence). CDR3 sequence reads: CASSPERGTEAFF.

This sequence joins TRBV12-3 or TRBV12-4 and TRBJ2-3; TCRdb returns TRBD2, unconfirmable since there is no DNA. The CDR3 consists of 14 residues. This CDR3 is CASQTSGFTDTQYF.

The V gene is TRBV7-8, the J gene TRBJ2-2. The CDR3 covers 15 residues. Germline CDR1 is SGHVS and CDR2 is FQNEAQ. The CDR3 loop is CASSLALANTGELFF.

The genes are TRBV5-1 and TRBJ2-1; TCRdb outputs TRBD1, but without DNA this stays unchecked. The CDR3 consists of 14 residues. Germline-derived CDR1 and CDR2 are SGHRS and YFSETQ. CDR3 amino acids: CASHRDRGINEQFF.

The J gene is TRBJ2-3, the V gene TRBV5-5; TCRdb's D gene call, TRBD2, goes unchecked for lack of DNA. CDR3 length: 15 residues. In germline, CDR1 is SGHKS, CDR2 YYEKEE (reference sequence). The CDR3 sequence is CASSPTPREADTQYF.

CDR3 loop: CASGLVSGGALSEQFF. The chain uses TRBV12-5 and TRBJ2-1; the D gene TCRdb calls, TRBD1, cannot be checked with no DNA. CDR3 size: 16 residues. Per the germline V gene, CDR1 is LGHNT and CDR2 is FRNRAP.

The J gene is TRBJ2-7, the V gene TRBV2. Germline values: CDR1 SNHLY, CDR2 FYNNEI. The CDR3 covers 14 residues. This chain's CDR3 is CASSERMGVYEQYF.

This chain joins TRBV20-1 and TRBJ1-2; TCRdb returns TRBD1, unconfirmable since there is no DNA. Germline assignment: CDR1 DFQATT and CDR2 SNEGSKA (reference sequence). CDR3 length: 16 amino acids. The CDR3 protein is CSARGALDREGGGYTF.

CDR3 amino acids: CASSFSGGWEQYF. The chain couples TRBV5-1 to TRBJ2-7; TCRdb's assignment of TRBD1 cannot be checked, as there is no DNA. CDR1 is SGHRS, CDR2 YFSETQ, per germline. This CDR3 contains 13 residues.

The chain couples TRBV4-2 to TRBJ2-3; the D call of TRBD2 rests on TCRdb alone, since no DNA is present to check it. This CDR3 is 15 amino acids long. In germline, CDR1 is LGHNA, CDR2 YNFKEQ. CDR3 sequence: CASSQDRTSPDTQYF.

V usage is TRBV5-1 and J usage is TRBJ2-5; lacking DNA, the TRBD1 call made by TCRdb goes unchecked. The length of the CDR3 is 18 residues. Germline V CDR1 and CDR2: SGHRS, YFSETQ. The CDR3 sequence: CASSWPQDTTWGQETQYF.

The chain is built from TRBV9 and TRBJ1-1. CDR1 is SGDLS, CDR2 YYNGEE, per germline. The CDR3 extends over 14 amino acids. CDR3: CASSATAMNTEAFF.

The V call is TRBV7-2, the J call TRBJ2-1; TCRdb's D call of TRBD1 is untestable without DNA. This CDR3 has 12 residues. Germline V gene sequence: CDR1 SGHTA, CDR2 FQGNSA. CDR3 sequence reads: CASSLFPDSQFF.

This chain connects TRBV5-1 to TRBJ2-1; the TCRdb D gene call, TRBD2, has no DNA to confirm it. From germline, CDR1 is SGHRS and CDR2 YFSETQ. The CDR3 contains 19 residues. The CDR3 spells CASSLRQGLAGHANNEQFF.

This chain uses TRBV11-2 with TRBJ2-7; TCRdb gives TRBD1 as the D gene, but with no DNA this cannot be confirmed. The CDR3 runs 14 residues. CDR1 and CDR2 from the germline V gene are SGHAT and FQNNGV. CDR3 sequence reads: CASSLRGGIYEQYF.

The chain combines TRBV12-3 or TRBV12-4 with TRBJ2-1; TCRdb calls TRBD2, which cannot be checked without DNA. CDR3 length equals 20 residues. The CDR3 loop reads CASSFYVRTSGKSSYNEQFF.

The CDR3 sequence is CASGYMDEQFF. The rearrangement links TRBV28 to TRBJ2-1. Germline V gene sequence: CDR1 MDHEN, CDR2 SYDVKM. The CDR3 runs 11 residues.

The chain carries TRBV7-9 and TRBJ2-5; TCRdb outputs TRBD2, but without DNA this stays unchecked. The germline gives CDR1 SEHNR, CDR2 FQNEAQ (reference sequence). The CDR3 is 17 amino acids. CDR3 sequence: CASSSNRGSGREETQYF.

The J gene is TRBJ1-2, the V gene TRBV5-1; TCRdb's D gene call, TRBD1, goes unchecked for lack of DNA. The CDR3 sequence is 15 residues long. Germline CDR1 SGHRS, CDR2 YFSETQ. CDR3 residues: CASSNPGPTFYGYTF.

V usage is TRBV5-6 and J usage is TRBJ2-1; the TCRdb D gene call, TRBD1, has no DNA to confirm it. From germline, CDR1 is SGHDT and CDR2 YYEEEE. The CDR3 sequence is 15 residues long. CDR3 sequence: CASSQGQSSYNEQFF.

V gene TRBV11-1 combines with J gene TRBJ2-2. This CDR3 region has 15 residues. CDR1 is SGHAT, CDR2 FQDESV, per germline (reference sequence). This CDR3 reads CASSSRRVNTGELFF.

This chain uses TRBV29-1 with TRBJ2-1; the D call of TRBD1 rests on TCRdb alone, since no DNA is present to check it. From germline, CDR1 is SQVTM and CDR2 ANQGSEA. The CDR3 consists of 13 residues. CDR3 residues: CSVDGTVRDEQFF.

This chain links TRBV19 with TRBJ2-3; without DNA, the TCRdb call of TRBD1 cannot be checked. The CDR3 spans 13 residues. Per the germline V gene, CDR1 is LNHDA and CDR2 is SQIVND (reference sequence). The CDR3 region is CASTGFGTDTQYF. Based on the CDR3 plus reference TRBV19 and TRBJ2-3, the full variable domain is DGGITQSPKYLFRKEGQNVTLSCEQNLNHDAMYWYRQDPGQGLRLIYYSQIVNDFQKGDIAEGYSVSREKKESFPLTVTSAQKNPTAFYLCASTGFGTDTQYFGPGTRLTVL.

V usage is TRBV20-1 and J usage is TRBJ2-3; there is no DNA to check the TCRdb D call of TRBD2. There are 14 residues in the CDR3. Germline CDR1 is DFQATT and CDR2 is SNEGSKA (reference sequence). CDR3 sequence reads: CSAREWREVATQYF.

The CDR3 sequence is CASSLPNRGRLDRSYNEQFF. This rearrangement joins TRBV11-1 to TRBJ2-1; the TRBD1 assignment by TCRdb is unverifiable without DNA. The germline CDR1 and CDR2 sequences are SGHAT and FQDESV (reference sequence). CDR3 size: 20 residues.